Shown below are 14 T cell receptor beta chains from a single sample sequenced in a study of blood T cell repertoires in COVID-19. Using immunoSEQ multiplex PCR, the repertoire was profiled, and TCRdb retains in-frame clones only, with some absent. Here the sample spans 280,000 or so clones, around 89% being singletons. The material sequenced was peripheral blood. The receptors stem from a woman between 25 and 40 years old who had recovered from COVID-19.

The chain carries TRBV5-1 and TRBJ2-2; the match to TRBD1 covers 7 bases. CDR1 and CDR2 from the germline V gene are SGHRS and YFSETQ. The CDR3 consists of 16 residues. V lost 4 bases and J lost 4; bases outside the gene matches: 10. This CDR3 reads CASSNPGGLLTGELFF. CDR3 nucleotides: TGCGCCAGCAGCAACCCAGGGGGTCTACTCACCGGGGAGCTGTTTTTT. Complete variable domain (other parts from reference TRBV5-1 and TRBJ2-2): KAGVTQTPRYLIKTRGQQVTLSCSPISGHRSVSWYQQTPGQGLQFLFEYFSETQRNKGNFPGRFSGRQFSNSRSEMNVSTLELGDSALYLCASSNPGGLLTGELFFGEGSRLTVL.

V gene TRBV28 combines with J gene TRBJ2-3, with D maybe TRBD1 (5 bases). Germline lookup yields CDR1 MDHEN and CDR2 SYDVKM. Between the trimmed V and J ends, which lost 4 bases and 3 bases, there was a span of 11 bases. There are 14 residues in the CDR3. Here the CDR3 reads CASSSYKGTDTQYF. In DNA form, the CDR3 reads TGTGCCAGCAGTTCGTATAAGGGGACAGATACGCAGTATTTT. Supplemented by reference TRBV28 and TRBJ2-3, the full variable domain reads DVKVTQSSRYLVKRTGEKVFLECVQDMDHENMFWYRQDPGLGLRLIYFSYDVKMKEKGDIPEGYSVSREKKERFSLILESASTNQTSMYLCASSSYKGTDTQYFGPGTRLTVL.

The CDR3, as DNA: TGTGCCAGCAGTTACGCGAAATACACTGAAGCTTTCTTT. The encoded protein is CASSYAKYTEAFF. The chain links TRBV6-5 to TRBJ1-1; D is ambiguous. V shed 2 bases and J shed 3 bases, with 7 bases lying between them. Germline loops: CDR1 MNHEY, CDR2 SVGAGI. The CDR3 has 13 residues.

This clone occurred many times. The rearrangement joins TRBV19 to TRBJ1-6, with D maybe TRBD1 (6 bases). CDR3 length: 12 amino acids. The germline V gene has CDR1 LNHDA and CDR2 SQIVND (reference sequence). Deletions cut 7 bases from V and 10 bases from J, with 11 bases between. The CDR3 nucleotides read TGTGCCAGTAAACAGGGACACTCACCCCTCCACTTT. Translated: CASKQGHSPLHF.

The V and J genes are TRBV5-8 and TRBJ1-6; possible D gene TRBD1, 5 bases. This CDR3 has 15 amino acids. Germline V gives CDR1 SGHTS, CDR2 YDEGEE. The germline V and J ends were trimmed by 2 bases and 7 bases, with 13 bases remaining between them. In nucleotides, the CDR3 is TGTGCCAGCAGCTTTTGGGGTCAGGGAAATTCACCCCTCCACTTT. It is translated as CASSFWGQGNSPLHF.

The chain combines TRBV7-9 with TRBJ1-5; the D is unclear. This CDR3 contains 14 residues. CDR1 and CDR2 from the germline V gene are SEHNR and FQNEAQ (reference sequence). Trimming left V 5 bases short and J 7 bases short, with 15 bases between. CDR3 sequence: CASSPQGGGQPQHF. In nucleotides, the CDR3 is TGTGCCAGCAGCCCACAAGGAGGAGGGCAGCCCCAGCATTTT.

The CDR3 bases are TGTGCCACCAGTGATCCGAGGACAGGGGGAGAGACCCAGTACTTC. Translated: CATSDPRTGGETQYF. J is TRBJ2-5 and V is TRBV24-1; 10 bases line up with TRBD1. The V gene end was trimmed by 3 bases and the J gene end by 4 bases; junction bases not matched to a gene: 4. The CDR3 extends over 15 amino acids. The germline V gene has CDR1 KGHDR and CDR2 SFDVKD.

This chain uses TRBV11-3 with TRBJ2-2; 12 positions agree with TRBD1. V trimming: 5 bases; J trimming: 4 bases; junction bases outside the gene matches: 8. Germline assignment: CDR1 SGHNT and CDR2 YENEEA. This CDR3 is built from 17 residues. The CDR3 loop reads CASSEPGQGASTGELFF. CDR3 DNA: TGTGCCAGCAGCGAACCGGGACAGGGGGCGTCCACCGGGGAGCTGTTTTTT.

The genes are TRBV18 and TRBJ1-6, with D tentatively TRBD1 (6 bases). V lost 3 bases, J lost 8 bases, and 14 bases lay in between. The CDR3 is made up of 15 amino acids. Per germline, CDR1 KGHSH and CDR2 LQKENI. CDR3 sequence reads: CASSPSVQGDSPLHF. CDR3 DNA sequence: TGTGCCAGCTCACCCTCGGTACAGGGAGATTCACCCCTCCACTTT.

The chain couples TRBV29-1 to TRBJ2-7; a weak D match, TRBD2 (5 bases). Trimming left V 6 bases short and J 2 bases short, with 8 bases between. The CDR3 is 11 residues long. Germline assignment: CDR1 SQVTM and CDR2 ANQGSEA. The CDR3 nucleotides read TGCAGCGTGGCCGGGACCTACGAGCAGTACTTC. Amino acid sequence: CSVAGTYEQYF.

The chain couples TRBV7-8 to TRBJ1-1; D remains unclear. V was cut by 4 bases and J by 5 bases, with 8 bases left in between. The CDR3 contains 12 residues. Looked up from germline, CDR1 is SGHVS and CDR2 is FQNEAQ. CDR3 in amino acids: CASSSLATEAFF. For the CDR3, the DNA is TGTGCCAGCAGCTCGCTTGCGACTGAAGCTTTCTTT.

This clone was picked up one time. The chain uses TRBV30 and TRBJ1-1; the D gene is possibly TRBD1 (6 bases). From germline, CDR1 is GTSNPN and CDR2 SVGIG (reference sequence). V was pared by 5 bases and J by 0 bases, with 7 bases between. CDR3 length equals 12 residues. CDR3: CAWQGMNTEAFF. In DNA, the CDR3 is TGTGCCTGGCAGGGGATGAACACTGAAGCTTTCTTT.

This clone was observed a single time. CDR3 loop: CASSPQGPAEAFF. For the CDR3, the DNA is TGCGCCAGCAGCCCCCAGGGGCCGGCTGAAGCTTTCTTT. The gene calls are TRBV5-1 and TRBJ1-1; D possibly corresponds to TRBD1 (6 bases). CDR3 length: 13 residues. The V and J ends lost 4 bases and 6 bases respectively, with 13 bases between them. CDR1 is SGHRS, CDR2 YFSETQ, per germline.

Of note for this clone: Other DNA sequences in this sample translate to the same CDR3. The chain uses TRBV29-1 and TRBJ1-4; no definite D call. This CDR3 region has 13 residues. CDR1 and CDR2 from the germline V gene are SQVTM and ANQGSEA. V was clipped by 3 bases and J by 8 bases, with 13 bases between them. CDR3 sequence (DNA): TGCAGCGTTGAGCCGGGAAGAGGGGAAAAACTGTTTTTT. Protein sequence: CSVEPGRGEKLFF.